The 20 T cell receptor beta chains below were found in one sample sequenced in a study of cytomegalovirus exposure and HLA in healthy donors. Amplification used 60 Vbeta primers and 13 Jbeta primers. Some clones are missing from TCRdb's copy, which holds only in-frame ones; the method was immunoSEQ multiplex PCR. The table lists 200,000 or so clones, roughly four fifths of them singletons. Sample: PBMCs. All receptors come from a woman under 30 in good health and CMV-seropositive.

The chain is built from TRBV29-1 and TRBJ2-7, with 10 bases fitting TRBD1. CDR1 and CDR2 from the germline V gene are SQVTM and ANQGSEA. The V and J ends lost 4 bases and 3 bases, in that order; junction bases with no gene match: 9. The CDR3 runs to 15 residues. CDR3 in DNA: TGCAGCGTTGGGGGGGGACAGGGGCTTCTCTACGAGCAGTACTTC. Amino acids: CSVGGGQGLLYEQYF.

As to this clone: Distinct nucleotide sequences in the sample also encode this CDR3. The chain employs TRBV19 and TRBJ1-1; D unresolved. The CDR3 is made up of 13 amino acids. Looked up from germline, CDR1 is LNHDA and CDR2 is SQIVND (reference sequence). Between the trimmed V and J ends, which lost 7 bases and 2 bases, there was a span of 11 bases. In nucleotides, the CDR3 is TGTGCCAGTAACCCGGGAACTAACACTGAAGCTTTCTTT. Translated: CASNPGTNTEAFF.

The chain is built from TRBV2 and TRBJ1-1, with TRBD1 matching 7 bases. The CDR3 contains 14 residues. J lost 3 bases, V lost 6 bases, and 7 bases had no gene match. The germline gives CDR1 SNHLY, CDR2 FYNNEI. The CDR3, as DNA: TGTGCCAGCAGCCGAGGACAGGACTACACTGAAGCTTTCTTT. Amino acid sequence: CASSRGQDYTEAFF.

V and J are TRBV7-3 and TRBJ2-2; 9 bases fit TRBD2. J lost 6 bases, V lost 5 bases, and 7 bases had no gene match. The V gene's germline CDR1 is SGHTA and CDR2 FQGTGA. The CDR3 runs to 15 residues. The CDR3 sequence is CASSPSGEYSGELFF. In DNA, the CDR3 is TGTGCCAGCAGCCCTAGCGGGGAGTATTCCGGGGAGCTGTTTTTT. Full variable domain (remainder filled in from reference TRBV7-3 and TRBJ2-2): GAGVSQTPSNKVTEKGKYVELRCDPISGHTALYWYRQSLGQGPEFLIYFQGTGAADDSGLPNDRFFAVRPEGSVSTLKIQRTERGDSAVYLCASSPSGEYSGELFFGEGSRLTVL.

The rearrangement joins TRBV7-9 to TRBJ2-3; no clear D gene. This CDR3 has 15 residues. CDR1 SEHNR and CDR2 FQNEAQ come from the germline V gene (reference sequence). Trimming took off 1 base at V and 1 base at J, with 9 bases between the two ends. CDR3 in DNA: TGTGCCAGCAGCTTAGTAGTAGAACGCACAGATACGCAGTATTTT. Translated: CASSLVVERTDTQYF.

V is TRBV28 and J is TRBJ2-7; TRBD2 might be the D (6 bases). Germline V gives CDR1 MDHEN, CDR2 SYDVKM. The germline V and J ends were trimmed by 11 bases and 6 bases, with 17 bases remaining between them. The CDR3 extends over 12 amino acids. The CDR3 DNA is TGTGCCGGCGGAATGGCGGGGTCCGAGCAGTACTTC. Amino acid sequence: CAGGMAGSEQYF.

This chain uses TRBV11-3 with TRBJ1-1; D uncertain. Trimming took 4 bases from V and 0 from J, leaving 9 bases between them. The V gene's germline CDR1 is SGHNT and CDR2 YENEEA. The CDR3 length is 14 residues. The CDR3 reads CASSSLSVNTEAFF. CDR3 bases: TGTGCCAGCAGCTCCCTCTCAGTGAACACTGAAGCTTTCTTT.

This sequence joins TRBV6-1 and TRBJ1-5; TRBD1 aligns across 9 bases. The trim removed 11 bases at V and 5 bases at J, leaving 10 bases unmatched. The germline CDR1 and CDR2 sequences are MNHNS and SASEGT. The CDR3 has 14 residues. The CDR3 sequence: CASGTGSSHQPQHF. In DNA, the CDR3 is TGTGCCTCCGGGACAGGGTCGAGTCATCAGCCCCAGCATTTT.

This clone has a handful of counts. This chain joins TRBV13 and TRBJ2-5; no clear D. CDR1 is PRHDT, CDR2 FYEKMQ, per germline (reference sequence). V lost 6 bases to trimming and J lost 2 bases, with 7 bases between them. This CDR3 spans 12 amino acids. CDR3 sequence: CASRKAQETQYF. As DNA, the CDR3 is TGTGCCAGCAGGAAAGCACAAGAGACCCAGTACTTC.

CDR3 residues: CASTTGRNTEAFF. The CDR3 nucleotides read TGTGCCAGCACGACAGGACGGAACACTGAAGCTTTCTTT. The V gene is TRBV18, the J gene TRBJ1-1; D might be TRBD1 (6 bases). CDR1 is KGHSH, CDR2 LQKENI, per germline. The CDR3 is 13 amino acids. Trimming removed 8 bases from V and 1 base from J, with 11 bases in between. Looking up the rest from reference TRBV18 and TRBJ1-1 gives the full variable domain: NAGVMQNPRHLVRRRGQEARLRCSPMKGHSHVYWYRQLPEEGLKFMVYLQKENIIDESGMPKERFSAEFPKEGPSILRIQQVVRGDSAAYFCASTTGRNTEAFFGQGTRLTVV.

J is TRBJ2-3 and V is TRBV28; TRBD2 matches 9 bases. CDR3 length: 20 amino acids. The germline V gene has CDR1 MDHEN and CDR2 SYDVKM. Germline trimming cut 1 base from V and 3 bases from J; bases unmatched to any gene: 17. The CDR3 loop is CASSLSIRSGGLRGTDTQYF. The CDR3, as DNA: TGTGCCAGCAGTTTATCGATTAGGAGCGGGGGGCTGAGGGGTACAGATACGCAGTATTTT.

This clone occurred once. The V call is TRBV6-5, the J call TRBJ1-1; 10 positions agree with TRBD1. The CDR3 is 15 residues long. V lost 7 bases to trimming and J lost 0 bases; unmatched junction nucleotides: 5. Per germline, CDR1 MNHEY and CDR2 SVGAGI. The CDR3 sequence: CASTEDRGVNTEAFF. The CDR3 region has the DNA TGTGCCAGCACCGAGGACAGGGGGGTGAACACTGAAGCTTTCTTT.

The chain carries TRBV6-5 and TRBJ1-6, with a possible D match to TRBD1 (5 bases). Germline V gene data show CDR1 as MNHEY and CDR2 as SVGAGI. The CDR3 is 14 residues long. Trimming removed 0 bases from V and 9 bases from J, with 9 bases in between. The CDR3: CASSYSIRGSPLHF. CDR3 nucleotide sequence: TGTGCCAGCAGTTACTCGATAAGGGGTTCACCCCTCCACTTT.

V is TRBV30 and J is TRBJ1-5, with TRBD1 matching 11 bases. With 2 bases clipped from V and 7 bases from J, the junction kept 4 bases outside the gene matches. This CDR3 contains 14 residues. Germline CDR1 is GTSNPN and CDR2 is SVGIG (reference sequence). CDR3 sequence: CAWSIGTGGQPQHF. The CDR3 DNA is TGTGCCTGGAGTATCGGGACAGGGGGACAGCCCCAGCATTTT.

The chain couples TRBV11-2 to TRBJ2-3, with TRBD1 matching over 8 bases. CDR1 and CDR2 (germline): SGHAT, FQNNGV. CDR3 size: 14 residues. J gave up 3 bases and V 5 bases, and 4 bases lay outside the gene matches. This chain's CDR3 is CASSPRTGTDTQYF. The CDR3 region has the DNA TGTGCCAGCAGCCCTAGGACAGGGACAGATACGCAGTATTTT.

This chain joins TRBV7-8 and TRBJ2-7; 9 bases match TRBD1. Germline V gives CDR1 SGHVS, CDR2 FQNEAQ. The CDR3 has 14 residues. After removal of 1 base from V and 3 bases from J, the junction contained 1 base not matched to a gene. For the CDR3, the DNA is TGTGCCAGCAGCTTAGGGACAGGGGTCTACGAGCAGTACGTC. It specifies CASSLGTGVYEQYV.

V and J are TRBV4-1 and TRBJ2-3; D perhaps matches TRBD2 (7 bases). The CDR3 loop spans 17 amino acids. The V end lost 4 bases, the J end lost 2 bases, and 19 bases lay between the germline ends. CDR1 MGHRA and CDR2 YSYEKL come from the germline V gene. CDR3 bases: TGCGCCAGCAGCCCCCTCGGGGGAGGGACATTCACAGATACGCAGTATTTT. It specifies CASSPLGGGTFTDTQYF.

This clone was counted a few times. This chain uses TRBV10-2 with TRBJ1-5, with D possibly being TRBD1 (5 bases). Germline CDR1 WSHSY, CDR2 SAAADI. The CDR3 length is 14 residues. Trimming shortened V by 4 bases and J by 6 bases, and 13 bases separated the two germline ends. In nucleotides, the CDR3 is TGCGCCAGCAGTGCCAGACAGCAGTTTCAGCCCCAGCATTTT. Translation: CASSARQQFQPQHF.

The chain uses TRBV9 and TRBJ1-3; no firm D call. This CDR3 is built from 14 residues. Looked up from germline, CDR1 is SGDLS and CDR2 is YYNGEE. The V end lost 2 bases, the J end lost 0 bases, and 6 bases lay between the germline ends. The CDR3 region is CASSVTGSGNTIYF. Written as DNA, the CDR3 is TGTGCCAGCAGCGTGACTGGCTCTGGAAACACCATATATTTT. Supplemented by reference TRBV9 and TRBJ1-3, the full variable domain reads DSGVTQTPKHLITATGQRVTLRCSPRSGDLSVYWYQQSLDQGLQFLIQYYNGEERAKGNILERFSAQQFPDLHSELNLSSLELGDSALYFCASSVTGSGNTIYFGEGSWLTVV.

The rearrangement uses TRBV28 and TRBJ2-3, with TRBD2 as a possible D gene (5 bases). The CDR3 extends over 15 amino acids. Trimming took 5 bases from V and 6 from J, leaving 18 bases between them. CDR1 and CDR2 from the germline V gene are MDHEN and SYDVKM. CDR3 in DNA: TGTGCCAGCAGTCTCGAGGGAGACTCATCGGATACGCAGTATTTT. This codes for CASSLEGDSSDTQYF.